This passage covers 10 T cell receptor beta chains from one sample sequenced in a study of T-cell reconstitution after alpha-beta-depleted transplantation in children. Researchers prepared the TCRbeta library using unique molecular identifiers, the study reports. Via MiXCR, TCRdb re-called the PCR reads, giving one row per CDR3 protein. Among 200,000 to 300,000 distinct CDR3 sequences, more than 10% were seen once, and the ten largest hold roughly 2.6%. The specimen comprised PBMCs from the stem cell graft donor, sampled from the stem cell graft. The receptors originated from a human donor who donated a stem cell graft to a child with acute lymphoblastic leukemia.

The genes are TRBV7-2 and TRBJ2-7; either TRBD1 or TRBD2 may supply D (5 bases each). The germline gives CDR1 SGHTA, CDR2 FQGNSA. V lost 2 bases, J lost 7 bases, and 18 bases lay in between. The CDR3 has 15 amino acids. The CDR3 nucleotides read TGTGCCAGCAGCTTATATTCGGGGCCTCCAGGAGAGCAGTACTTC. Encoded protein: CASSLYSGPPGEQYF.

V gene TRBV7-2 combines with J gene TRBJ2-7, with D perhaps assigned TRBD1 or TRBD2 (5 bases each). Trimming cost V 5 bases and J 4 bases, with 21 bases left between them. Germline assignment: CDR1 SGHTA and CDR2 FQGNSA. The CDR3 covers 16 residues. CDR3 region: CASSEGPPAGLYEQYF. The CDR3 DNA reads as TGTGCCAGCAGCGAGGGACCTCCGGCAGGCCTTTACGAGCAGTACTTC. The full variable domain, its missing parts supplied by reference TRBV7-2 and TRBJ2-7, is GAGVSQSPSNKVTEKGKDVELRCDPISGHTALYWYRQSLGQGLEFLIYFQGNSAPDKSGLPSDRFSAERTGGSVSTLTIQRTQQEDSAVYLCASSEGPPAGLYEQYFGPGTRLTVT.

This clonotype appeared a few times. The genes are TRBV5-1 and TRBJ1-5, with D maybe TRBD1 (5 bases). CDR1 and CDR2 from the germline V gene are SGHRS and YFSETQ. Between the trimmed V and J ends, which lost 0 bases and 5 bases, there was a span of 9 bases. CDR3 length equals 14 residues. The CDR3 DNA is TGCGCCAGCAGCTTGGACGGGGGGTATCAGCCCCAGCATTTT. It encodes CASSLDGGYQPQHF.

The chain joins TRBV7-2 to TRBJ2-1; TRBD2 is a possible D gene (6 bases). The CDR3 contains 15 residues. Germline V gene sequence: CDR1 SGHTA, CDR2 FQGNSA. V lost 6 bases to trimming and J lost 3 bases, with 15 bases between them. CDR3 in amino acids: CASSQAAGLYNEQFF. The CDR3 region has the DNA TGTGCCAGCAGTCAGGCGGCGGGACTCTACAATGAGCAGTTCTTC.

This clonotype was seen at least ten times. The chain carries TRBV30 and TRBJ2-3; no firm D call. Deletions cut 2 bases from V and 5 bases from J, with 5 bases between. The CDR3 extends over 11 amino acids. Germline CDR1 reads GTSNPN; CDR2 reads SVGIG (reference sequence). The CDR3: CAWSKRDTQYF. CDR3 in DNA: TGTGCCTGGAGTAAGCGAGATACGCAGTATTTT.

With regard to this clonotype: Relative to the germline gene, one junction end is altered; a read error may explain this. CDR3 bases: TGTGCCAGCAGCCCACTTGGGGCCGGGACTAGCGGGAGGTCGATCTTC. Translated: CASSPLGAGTSGRSIF. The gene calls are TRBV12-3 or TRBV12-4 and TRBJ2-1; TRBD2 matches at 15 bases. CDR3 size: 16 residues.

This clonotype was detected ten times or more. CDR3: CASSRRTGYNEQFF. The CDR3 nucleotides read TGTGCCAGCAGCCGACGGACTGGCTACAATGAGCAGTTCTTC. V and J are TRBV28 and TRBJ2-1, with a weak D call TRBD2 (5 bases). The length of the CDR3 is 14 residues. The germline CDR1 and CDR2 sequences are MDHEN and SYDVKM. The germline V and J ends were trimmed by 6 bases and 3 bases, with 12 bases remaining between them.

Many counts were recorded for this clonotype. The chain carries TRBV9 and TRBJ2-1, with D perhaps matching TRBD2 (5 bases). This CDR3 spans 18 amino acids. V was cut by 4 bases and J by 0 bases, with 20 bases left in between. Germline lookup yields CDR1 SGDLS and CDR2 YYNGEE. The CDR3 bases are TGTGCCAGCAGCCAAGCTGTAATAGCGAGAGACTCCTACAATGAGCAGTTCTTC. Translating it yields CASSQAVIARDSYNEQFF. Filled out from reference TRBV9 and TRBJ2-1, the complete variable domain reads DSGVTQTPKHLITATGQRVTLRCSPRSGDLSVYWYQQSLDQGLQFLIQYYNGEERAKGNILERFSAQQFPDLHSELNLSSLELGDSALYFCASSQAVIARDSYNEQFFGPGTRLTVL.

This clonotype was detected ten times or more. The V call is TRBV5-8, the J call TRBJ1-1; no definite D call. This CDR3 has 13 residues. V dropped 3 bases and J dropped 3 bases, with 9 bases sitting between them. CDR1 is SGHTS and CDR2 is YDEGEE in the germline V gene. The CDR3 reads CASSYPPHTEAFF. In nucleotides, the CDR3 is TGTGCCAGCAGCTACCCCCCTCACACTGAAGCTTTCTTT.

Many counts were recorded for this clonotype. V gene TRBV29-1 combines with J gene TRBJ2-5; the match to TRBD2 covers 11 bases. The CDR3 sequence is 14 residues long. With 6 bases clipped from V and 1 base from J, the junction kept 4 bases outside the gene matches. Germline CDR1 is SQVTM and CDR2 is ANQGSEA. As DNA, the CDR3 is TGCAGCGTCAGACTAGCGGGATCCCAAGAGACCCAGTACTTC. This encodes CSVRLAGSQETQYF.